This entry describes one T cell receptor beta chain. RNA transcripts served as the template for amplifying TCR beta CDR3 regions. First-round RT-PCR with HTBI primers amplified the TCR CDR3 region. A single record per CDR3 protein comes from TCRdb applying MiXCR to the multiplex PCR reads. This table has some 600,000 distinct CDR3 sequences, approximately 14% appearing once. The data are from a study of T cells in Graves' hyperthyroidism and ophthalmopathy. V was trimmed by 0 bases and J by 4 bases, leaving 13 bases between them. CDR3 length: 15 residues. Germline loops: CDR1 SGHVS, CDR2 FQNEAQ. The clonotype comes from a woman aged 25-40 years with Graves' hyperthyroidism that later progressed to Graves' ophthalmopathy. The sequenced sample consisted of blood. The chain couples TRBV7-8 to TRBJ2-7, with unresolved D. As DNA, the CDR3 is TGTGCCAGCAGCTTAGCCCTTGCCCAAGGATACGAGCAGTACTTC. Translating it yields CASSLALAQGYEQYF. Filled out from reference TRBV7-8 and TRBJ2-7, the complete variable domain reads GAGVSQSPRYKVAKRGQDVALRCDPISGHVSLFWYQQALGQGPEFLTYFQNEAQLDKSGLPSDRFFAERPEGSVSTLKIQRTQQEDSAVYLCASSLALAQGYEQYFGPGTRLTVT.